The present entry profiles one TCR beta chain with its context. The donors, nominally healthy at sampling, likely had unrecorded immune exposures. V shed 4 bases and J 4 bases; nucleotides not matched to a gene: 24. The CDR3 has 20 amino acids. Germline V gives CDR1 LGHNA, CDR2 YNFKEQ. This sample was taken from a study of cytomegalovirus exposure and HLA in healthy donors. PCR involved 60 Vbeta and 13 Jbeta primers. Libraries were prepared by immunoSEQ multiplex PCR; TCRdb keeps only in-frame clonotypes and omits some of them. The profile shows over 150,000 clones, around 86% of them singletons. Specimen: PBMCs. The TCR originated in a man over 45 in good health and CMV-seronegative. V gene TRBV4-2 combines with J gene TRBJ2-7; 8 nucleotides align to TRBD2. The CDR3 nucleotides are TGTGCCAGCAGCCCTTGGGCGTCGGCGGGGAACGAGCGGGGGATTTACGAGCAGTACTTC. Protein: CASSPWASAGNERGIYEQYF.